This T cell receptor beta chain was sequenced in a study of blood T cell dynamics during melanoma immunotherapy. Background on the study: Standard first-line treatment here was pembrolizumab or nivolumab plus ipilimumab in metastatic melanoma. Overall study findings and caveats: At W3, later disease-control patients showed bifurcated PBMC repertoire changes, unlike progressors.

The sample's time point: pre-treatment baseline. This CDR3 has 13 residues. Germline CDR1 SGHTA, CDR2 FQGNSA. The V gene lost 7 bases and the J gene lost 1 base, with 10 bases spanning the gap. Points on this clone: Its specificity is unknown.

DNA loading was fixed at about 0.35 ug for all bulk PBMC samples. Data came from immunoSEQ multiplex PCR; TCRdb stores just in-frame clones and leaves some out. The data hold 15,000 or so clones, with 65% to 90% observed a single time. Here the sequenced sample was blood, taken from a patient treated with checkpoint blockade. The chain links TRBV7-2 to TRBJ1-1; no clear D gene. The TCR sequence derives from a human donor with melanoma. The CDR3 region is CASIQVRNTEAFF. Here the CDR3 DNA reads TGTGCCAGCATTCAGGTCCGGAACACTGAAGCTTTCTTT.